The 31 T cell receptor beta chains given below trace back to one sample, sequenced in a study of shared T cell receptors in the human thymus. Data came from immunoSEQ multiplex PCR; TCRdb stores just in-frame clones and leaves some out. This sample has under 450,000 clones, with approximately 95% found just once. The material sequenced was thymocytes. The source of these receptors is a human donor.

The V call is TRBV5-4, the J call TRBJ2-3; D gene uncertain. The CDR3 spans 12 residues. Germline V lookup: CDR1 SGHNT, CDR2 YYREEE (reference sequence). The V end lost 2 bases, the J end lost 2 bases, and 3 bases lay between the germline ends. Written as DNA, the CDR3 is TGTGCCAGCAGCTTCCACACAGATACGCAGTATTTT. It encodes CASSFHTDTQYF.

The chain is built from TRBV9 and TRBJ1-3; D might be TRBD1 (5 bases). Germline loops: CDR1 SGDLS, CDR2 YYNGEE. Deletions cut 0 bases from V and 0 bases from J, with 7 bases between. This CDR3 is built from 15 residues. CDR3 bases: TGTGCCAGCAGCGTAGACGACAGCTCTGGAAACACCATATATTTT. Amino acid sequence: CASSVDDSSGNTIYF. Complete variable domain (other parts from reference TRBV9 and TRBJ1-3): DSGVTQTPKHLITATGQRVTLRCSPRSGDLSVYWYQQSLDQGLQFLIQYYNGEERAKGNILERFSAQQFPDLHSELNLSSLELGDSALYFCASSVDDSSGNTIYFGEGSWLTVV.

The chain joins TRBV28 to TRBJ2-7; 9 bases agree with TRBD1. The V gene's germline CDR1 is MDHEN and CDR2 SYDVKM. V dropped 5 bases and J dropped 4; count of bases not matched to a gene: 6. The CDR3 has 14 residues. The CDR3 DNA is TGTGCCAGCAGTACCGGGACAGGGCGATACGAGCAGTACTTC. This codes for CASSTGTGRYEQYF.

The rearrangement uses TRBV14 and TRBJ1-1; maybe TRBD1 (5 bases). This CDR3 is built from 14 residues. Germline V gene sequence: CDR1 SGHDN, CDR2 FVKESK. V was trimmed by 1 base and J by 2 bases, leaving 8 bases between them. The CDR3 DNA follows: TGTGCCAGCAGCCAAGTGGGGGAAAACACTGAAGCTTTCTTT. This codes for CASSQVGENTEAFF.

The J gene is TRBJ1-2, the V gene TRBV28; no reliable D call. V was trimmed by 5 bases and J by 4 bases, leaving 11 bases between them. Per germline, CDR1 MDHEN and CDR2 SYDVKM. This CDR3 contains 13 residues. The CDR3 DNA is TGTGCCAGCAGTCACGGATACTTCTATGGCTACACCTTC. It encodes CASSHGYFYGYTF.

This chain uses TRBV5-6 with TRBJ2-6; D is uncertain. Germline V CDR1 and CDR2: SGHDT, YYEEEE. The CDR3 length is 16 residues. Trimming stripped 4 bases from V and 2 bases from J, with 13 bases between. CDR3 bases: TGTGCCAGCAGCCCACAAGAATTTGCTGGGGCCAACGTCCTGACTTTC. Translation: CASSPQEFAGANVLTF.

The V and J genes are TRBV10-2 and TRBJ2-1, with D maybe TRBD1 (6 bases). The ends were cut back, 9 bases at V and 5 bases at J, with 17 bases in the middle. Germline values: CDR1 WSHSY, CDR2 SAAADI. This CDR3 spans 14 amino acids. CDR3 protein: CARGTGTRDNEQFF. CDR3 DNA sequence: TGCGCCAGGGGAACCGGGACAAGAGACAATGAGCAGTTCTTC.

The rearrangement joins TRBV27 to TRBJ1-5, with D perhaps matching TRBD1 (5 bases). The CDR3 runs to 15 residues. Germline lookup yields CDR1 MNHEY and CDR2 SMNVEV (reference sequence). The germline V and J ends were trimmed by 5 bases and 2 bases, with 13 bases remaining between them. CDR3: CASSPGGGGNQPQHF. The CDR3 DNA reads as TGTGCCAGCAGTCCCGGCGGGGGGGGCAATCAGCCCCAGCATTTT.

The chain links TRBV25-1 to TRBJ2-1, with D hard to call. Trimming removed 4 bases from V and 8 bases from J, with 12 bases in between. The CDR3 spans 13 residues. Germline-derived CDR1 and CDR2 are MGHDK and SYGVNS. The CDR3 bases are TGTGCCAGCAGTGGTCCTAGAGTCGATGAGCAGTTCTTC. Protein: CASSGPRVDEQFF.

This chain uses TRBV6-5 with TRBJ2-3; a possible D gene is TRBD1 (6 bases). V lost 2 bases to trimming and J lost 4 bases, with 16 bases between them. The length of the CDR3 is 16 residues. Germline CDR1 is MNHEY and CDR2 is SVGAGI. This CDR3 reads CASSYGTPLGPDTQYF. The CDR3 DNA sequence: TGTGCCAGCAGTTACGGGACACCCCTTGGGCCAGATACGCAGTATTTT.

V and J are TRBV27 and TRBJ1-5; maybe TRBD1 (5 bases). The CDR3 totals 17 residues. Germline assignment: CDR1 MNHEY and CDR2 SMNVEV (reference sequence). Deletions cut 2 bases from V and 0 bases from J, with 14 bases between. The CDR3 here is CASSLRGQLLSNQPQHF. Here the CDR3 DNA reads TGTGCCAGCAGTTTAAGGGGCCAGCTGCTTAGCAATCAGCCCCAGCATTTT.

The J gene is TRBJ2-7, the V gene TRBV30, with no clear D. The CDR3 spans 11 residues. The V gene lost 5 bases and the J gene lost 5 bases, with 10 bases spanning the gap. Germline V lookup: CDR1 GTSNPN, CDR2 SVGIG (reference sequence). Written as DNA, the CDR3 is TGTGCCTGGGGCAACTGGGACGAGCAGTACTTC. Translated, it gives CAWGNWDEQYF. Looking up the rest from reference TRBV30 and TRBJ2-7 gives the full variable domain: SQTIHQWPATLVQPVGSPLSLECTVEGTSNPNLYWYRQAAGRGLQLLFYSVGIGQISSEVPQNLSASRPQDRQFILSSKKLLLSDSGFYLCAWGNWDEQYFGPGTRLTVT.

J is TRBJ2-4 and V is TRBV5-6, with a tentative D call TRBD2 (5 bases). V lost 0 bases, J lost 7 bases, and 20 bases lay in between. The CDR3 length is 17 residues. Germline V CDR1 and CDR2: SGHDT, YYEEEE. CDR3 DNA: TGTGCCAGCAGCTTGGCCTCCATAGGACTTCCGGGGAACATTCAGTACTTC. Amino acids: CASSLASIGLPGNIQYF.

The gene calls are TRBV7-2 and TRBJ2-3; 9 nucleotides align to TRBD2. Trimming removed 4 bases from V and 1 base from J; junction bases left unmatched: 9. Germline V gene sequence: CDR1 SGHTA, CDR2 FQGNSA. The CDR3 covers 17 residues. This CDR3 is CASSSFRLAGCTDTQYF. CDR3 DNA: TGTGCCAGCAGCTCCTTCCGCCTAGCGGGATGCACAGATACGCAGTATTTT.

The rearrangement links TRBV9 to TRBJ2-1; 13 bases match TRBD2. There are 16 residues in the CDR3. Germline V gene data show CDR1 as SGDLS and CDR2 as YYNGEE. V shed 3 bases, J shed 6 bases, and the junction held 6 bases outside the gene matches. CDR3 in DNA: TGTGCCAGCAGCGGGGGGACTAGCGGGATGGGCAATGAGCAGTTCTTC. This codes for CASSGGTSGMGNEQFF.

This sequence joins TRBV18 and TRBJ2-1, with D possibly TRBD2 on 5 matching bases. Trimming cost V 1 base and J 7 bases, with 29 bases left between them. This CDR3 spans 20 amino acids. Germline CDR1 KGHSH, CDR2 LQKENI. The CDR3 DNA is TGTGCCAGCTCACCACGTGGAATGGGAATAAGACTGGCCCCGGGGAATGAGCAGTTCTTC. As protein: CASSPRGMGIRLAPGNEQFF.

The genes are TRBV6-1 and TRBJ2-1, with TRBD1 identical over 9 bases. The CDR3 runs 15 residues. Germline V gives CDR1 MNHNS, CDR2 SASEGT. Trimming at V came to 2 bases and at J to 9 bases, leaving 8 bases not matched to a gene. CDR3 DNA: TGTGCCAGCAGTGAAAGTGACAGGGGGTATACTGAGCAGTTCTTC. Translated, it gives CASSESDRGYTEQFF.

The chain has TRBV4-1 and TRBJ2-5, with 8 bases matching TRBD1. CDR1 and CDR2 from the germline V gene are MGHRA and YSYEKL. The V segment lost 0 bases and the J segment 5 bases; nucleotides outside the gene matches: 11. CDR3 length equals 17 residues. The CDR3 region is CASSQDNLTGDVETQYF. As DNA, the CDR3 is TGCGCCAGCAGCCAAGATAATCTGACAGGGGATGTGGAGACCCAGTACTTC.

CDR3 sequence (DNA): TGTGCCATCACCAGGACAGGGCCCACAGATACGCAGTATTTT. Its protein product is CAITRTGPTDTQYF. The chain has TRBV10-3 and TRBJ2-3; 8 bases agree with TRBD1. The CDR3 is 14 amino acids. CDR1 and CDR2 (germline): ENHRY, SYGVKD. The junction had 5 bases not matched to a gene; V was cut back by 7 bases and J by 2 bases.

This chain uses TRBV29-1 with TRBJ1-2; D unresolved. The CDR3 is 12 residues long. CDR1 SQVTM and CDR2 ANQGSEA come from the germline V gene. Trimming took 7 bases from V and 2 from J, leaving 11 bases between them. CDR3 coding DNA: TGCAGCGGAAGAGACATCAACTATGGCTACACCTTC. This codes for CSGRDINYGYTF.

This sequence joins TRBV28 and TRBJ2-3, with D possibly TRBD1 on 6 matching bases. The CDR3 consists of 17 residues. Germline CDR1 reads MDHEN; CDR2 reads SYDVKM. Deletions cut 6 bases from V and 0 bases from J, with 19 bases between. CDR3 region: CASSPLGEGTSTDTQYF. The CDR3 region has the DNA TGTGCCAGCAGCCCATTGGGTGAGGGGACAAGCACAGATACGCAGTATTTT.

The rearrangement uses TRBV7-9 and TRBJ2-2, with TRBD1 matching 8 bases. Germline values: CDR1 SEHNR, CDR2 FQNEAQ (reference sequence). The ends lost 1 base at V and 6 bases at J; junction bases unmatched: 16. This CDR3 has 19 amino acids. CDR3 in DNA: TGTGCCAGCAGCTTAGGGCCCAGGGGGCTCCCAAATATCCCCGGGGAGCTGTTTTTT. Protein sequence: CASSLGPRGLPNIPGELFF. Full variable domain (rest looked up from reference TRBV7-9 and TRBJ2-2): DTGVSQNPRHKITKRGQNVTFRCDPISEHNRLYWYRQTLGQGPEFLTYFQNEAQLEKSRLLSDRFSAERPKGSFSTLEIQRTEQGDSAMYLCASSLGPRGLPNIPGELFFGEGSRLTVL.

The rearrangement uses TRBV28 and TRBJ2-5, with TRBD2 as a possible D gene (6 bases). The germline V gene has CDR1 MDHEN and CDR2 SYDVKM. The CDR3 is 15 residues long. V lost 6 bases, J lost 5 bases, and 19 bases lay in between. The CDR3 DNA is TGTGCCAGCAGCCAAGGGAGACGGGGACTTGAGACCCAGTACTTC. It translates to CASSQGRRGLETQYF.

The genes are TRBV27 and TRBJ2-7; 10 nucleotides line up with TRBD1. The V gene's germline CDR1 is MNHEY and CDR2 SMNVEV (reference sequence). After removal of 7 bases from V and 2 bases from J, the junction contained 5 bases not matched to a gene. This CDR3 is 14 amino acids long. CDR3 loop: CASTGTGDPYEQYF. CDR3 nucleotides: TGTGCCAGCACCGGGACAGGGGACCCCTACGAGCAGTACTTC.

This clone was recorded only once. V usage is TRBV28 and J usage is TRBJ1-2; TRBD1 is a possible D gene (6 bases). The CDR3 runs to 18 residues. The ends were cut back, 2 bases at V and 8 bases at J, with 27 bases in the middle. The germline V gene encodes CDR1 MDHEN and CDR2 SYDVKM. CDR3 region: CASSLRPLGGATSGGYTF. The CDR3 DNA is TGTGCCAGCAGTTTACGACCCTTGGGGGGGGCGACGTCGGGAGGCTACACCTTC.

This rearrangement joins TRBV27 to TRBJ1-5; 7 bases fit TRBD1. Per the germline V gene, CDR1 is MNHEY and CDR2 is SMNVEV (reference sequence). The CDR3 runs 15 residues. Germline trimming cut 5 bases from V and 0 bases from J; bases unmatched to any gene: 4. CDR3 bases: TGTGCCAGCAGTCCCGGGGACAGTAGCAATCAGCCCCAGCATTTT. This translates into CASSPGDSSNQPQHF.

The rearrangement links TRBV30 to TRBJ2-3; D possibly corresponds to TRBD2 (6 bases). V shed 2 bases and J shed 5 bases, with 11 bases lying between them. Germline CDR1 GTSNPN, CDR2 SVGIG (reference sequence). The CDR3 is 13 residues long. The CDR3 loop reads CAWSTSCRDTQYF. As DNA, the CDR3 is TGTGCCTGGAGTACTAGCTGCAGAGATACGCAGTATTTT. The entire variable domain, with the rest obtained from reference TRBV30 and TRBJ2-3, is as follows: SQTIHQWPATLVQPVGSPLSLECTVEGTSNPNLYWYRQAAGRGLQLLFYSVGIGQISSEVPQNLSASRPQDRQFILSSKKLLLSDSGFYLCAWSTSCRDTQYFGPGTRLTVL.

V and J are TRBV28 and TRBJ2-7; 11 bases are shared with TRBD2. The V and J ends lost 4 bases and 0 bases, in that order; junction bases with no gene match: 5. CDR1 and CDR2 from the germline V gene are MDHEN and SYDVKM. The CDR3 is made up of 16 amino acids. CDR3 protein: CASSYSTSGDSYEQYF. CDR3 nucleotides: TGTGCCAGCAGTTACTCGACTAGCGGGGACTCCTACGAGCAGTACTTC.

Worth noting for this clone: One end of the junction is discordant with germline, which a read error may explain. V and J are TRBV7-9 and TRBJ1-2, with 10 bases lining up with TRBD1. Germline CDR1 and CDR2: SEHNR and FQNEAQ (reference sequence). CDR3 length equals 18 residues. The CDR3 DNA reads TGTGCCAGCAGCCTAGCCGGGACAGGGGTACCCACTAACTATGGCTACACCTTC. Protein: CASSLAGTGVPTNYGYTF.

The chain couples TRBV18 to TRBJ2-5; no firm D call. The CDR3 totals 14 residues. The V and J ends lost 3 bases and 4 bases respectively, with 12 bases between them. CDR1 and CDR2 (germline): KGHSH, LQKENI. This CDR3 reads CASSPGMSRETQYF. In nucleotides, the CDR3 is TGTGCCAGCTCACCGGGCATGTCTCGAGAGACCCAGTACTTC.

The rearrangement uses TRBV7-9 and TRBJ1-5; the D gene is possibly TRBD1 (5 bases). CDR1 is SEHNR, CDR2 FQNEAQ, per germline (reference sequence). The CDR3 spans 14 residues. Trimming left V 5 bases short and J 11 bases short, with 19 bases between. CDR3 sequence: CASSQGQRPQAQHF. The CDR3 DNA reads as TGTGCCAGCAGCCAAGGACAACGGCCCCAGGCCCAGCATTTT.